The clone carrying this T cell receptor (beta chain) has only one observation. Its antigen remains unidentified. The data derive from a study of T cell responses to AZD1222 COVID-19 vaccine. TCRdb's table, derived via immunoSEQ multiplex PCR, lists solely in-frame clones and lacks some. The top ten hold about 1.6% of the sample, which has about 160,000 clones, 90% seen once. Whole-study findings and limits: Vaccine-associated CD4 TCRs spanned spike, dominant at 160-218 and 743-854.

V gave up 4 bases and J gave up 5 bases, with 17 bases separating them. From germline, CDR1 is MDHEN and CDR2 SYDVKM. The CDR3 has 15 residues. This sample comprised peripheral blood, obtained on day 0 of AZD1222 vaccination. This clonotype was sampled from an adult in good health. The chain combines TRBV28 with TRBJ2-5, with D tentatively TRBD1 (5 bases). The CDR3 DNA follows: TGTGCCAGCAGTTCGACGTCGGACACTGGGGAGACCCAGTACTTC. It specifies CASSSTSDTGETQYF.